The 27 T cell receptor beta chains given below trace back to one sample, sequenced in a study of T cell repertoires in cytomegalovirus infection. TCRdb re-called the reads through MiXCR, storing one row per CDR3 protein. The repertoire includes approximately 500,000 distinct CDR3 sequences, 10% to 12% of them detected once, and roughly 10% sits in the top ten. What was sequenced was PBMCs. The receptors derive from a human donor in good health (CMV status not recorded). Some clones in this sample may be carry-over from other donors' samples.

This clonotype has only a few counts. This chain uses TRBV5-4 with TRBJ2-2, with TRBD1 as a possible D gene (6 bases). The CDR3 runs 15 residues. V was pared by 4 bases and J by 4 bases, with 14 bases between. The germline V gene encodes CDR1 SGHNT and CDR2 YYREEE (reference sequence). For the CDR3, the DNA is TGTGCCAGCAGCCCCAGGAGAGGGGGCACCGGGGAGCTGTTTTTT. Protein: CASSPRRGGTGELFF.

The chain recombines TRBV5-5 with TRBJ2-1; no definite D call. The germline V gene has CDR1 SGHKS and CDR2 YYEKEE (reference sequence). Trimming removed 4 bases at V and 6 bases at J, with 8 bases between. The CDR3 runs 12 residues. CDR3 amino acids: CASSLSLNEQFF. DNA for the CDR3: TGTGCCAGCAGCCTAAGCCTCAATGAGCAGTTCTTC.

This clonotype was seen many times. V and J are TRBV7-9 and TRBJ1-1; a weak D match, TRBD1 (6 bases). CDR3 length: 15 amino acids. The ends were cut back, 5 bases at V and 1 base at J, with 14 bases in the middle. From germline, CDR1 is SEHNR and CDR2 FQNEAQ (reference sequence). The CDR3 DNA follows: TGTGCCAGCAGCCGTCGGGACAAAACGAACACTGAAGCTTTCTTT. Its translation: CASSRRDKTNTEAFF.

The chain couples TRBV19 to TRBJ1-6; 7 nucleotides match TRBD1. Losses at the gene ends were 3 bases for V and 7 bases for J; bases not matched to a gene: 6. Germline lookup yields CDR1 LNHDA and CDR2 SQIVND (reference sequence). This CDR3 has 15 amino acids. Here the CDR3 DNA reads TGTGCCAGTAGTATTAAGGGGACAGCAAATTCACCCCTCCACTTT. This encodes CASSIKGTANSPLHF.

The table lists this clonotype with many counts. The chain recombines TRBV7-9 with TRBJ1-1; D possibly corresponds to TRBD1 (5 bases). Per germline, CDR1 SEHNR and CDR2 FQNEAQ (reference sequence). The CDR3 length is 17 residues. V was clipped by 7 bases and J by 0 bases, with 21 bases between them. CDR3 in DNA: TGTGCCAGCAACAACCCCCCGGGGGGTAAGATGAACACTGAAGCTTTCTTT. Translating gives CASNNPPGGKMNTEAFF.

At least ten counts were recorded for this clonotype. This chain uses TRBV5-6 with TRBJ1-5; perhaps TRBD1 as D (5 bases). Deletions cut 1 base from V and 4 bases from J, with 18 bases between. This CDR3 is built from 17 residues. The germline V gene has CDR1 SGHDT and CDR2 YYEEEE. CDR3 amino acids: CASSLWGPWGLNQPQHF. The DNA of the CDR3 is TGTGCCAGCAGCTTGTGGGGACCTTGGGGGTTGAATCAGCCCCAGCATTTT.

This clonotype was picked up many times. This chain uses TRBV7-9 with TRBJ1-2, with D tentatively TRBD1 (6 bases). Germline CDR1 SEHNR, CDR2 FQNEAQ (reference sequence). V shed 4 bases and J shed 3 bases, with 15 bases lying between them. The CDR3 loop spans 15 amino acids. The CDR3 region is CASSSSFAGDYGYTF. The CDR3 DNA follows: TGTGCCAGCAGCTCGAGTTTCGCAGGGGACTATGGCTACACCTTC.

On this clonotype: It may be a read error: a sequence one base away is much more abundant. This chain uses TRBV4-2 with TRBJ2-1; 10 bases agree with TRBD2. The germline gives CDR1 LGHNA, CDR2 YNFKEQ. The length of the CDR3 is 17 residues. Trimming at V came to 5 bases and at J to 3 bases, leaving 10 bases not matched to a gene. CDR3 nucleotide sequence: TGTGCCAGCAGCAAAGTACCTAGCGGGAGCCTCTACAATGAGCAGTTCTTC. It encodes CASSKVPSGSLYNEQFF.

This clonotype was counted a few times. The J gene is TRBJ1-2, the V gene TRBV27; no definite D call. CDR1 and CDR2 from the germline V gene are MNHEY and SMNVEV (reference sequence). V lost 1 base and J 5 bases, leaving 20 bases between the germline ends. The CDR3 is 17 residues long. CDR3 coding DNA: TGTGCCAGCAGTTTATATTTCGGCGCCTCCGGGTTATATGGCTACACCTTC. Protein product: CASSLYFGASGLYGYTF.

This clonotype was detected many times. The V call is TRBV4-2, the J call TRBJ2-1; no clear D. The V end was cut by 0 bases, the J end by 4 bases, with 19 bases between. The CDR3 runs to 18 residues. CDR1 and CDR2 (germline): LGHNA, YNFKEQ. This CDR3 reads CASSQDRGLALQYNEQFF. The DNA of the CDR3 is TGTGCCAGCAGCCAAGATAGAGGCCTGGCCTTACAGTACAATGAGCAGTTCTTC.

For this clonotype: A single base separates this from a much larger clone, so it may be a read error. This chain links TRBV7-3 with TRBJ2-1; D is perhaps TRBD1 (6 bases). V lost 5 bases, J lost 4 bases, and 9 bases lay in between. This CDR3 comprises 13 residues. The germline CDR1 and CDR2 sequences are SGHTA and FQGTGA. The DNA for the CDR3 is TGTGCCAGCAGCATGGACAGTTACAATGAGCAGTTCTTC. Translation: CASSMDSYNEQFF.

Concerning this clonotype itself: This sequence may be a read error, since a much larger clone differs from it by one base. The V and J genes are TRBV19 and TRBJ1-2, with a possible D match to TRBD1 (5 bases). Germline V gives CDR1 LNHDA, CDR2 SQIVND (reference sequence). CDR3 length equals 13 residues. The CDR3 spells CASSPGTLDGYIF. The DNA of the CDR3 is TGTGCCAGTAGTCCCGGGACCCTCGATGGCTACATCTTC.

This clonotype was counted a few times. The genes are TRBV5-8 and TRBJ2-1; tentatively, D is TRBD1 (7 bases). The V and J ends lost 0 bases and 7 bases respectively, with 17 bases between them. Germline V CDR1 and CDR2: SGHTS, YDEGEE. This CDR3 region has 16 residues. CDR3 sequence: CASSLEGAGGWNEQFF. For the CDR3, the DNA is TGTGCCAGCAGCTTGGAGGGGGCAGGGGGGTGGAATGAGCAGTTCTTC.

The gene calls are TRBV11-1 and TRBJ2-2, with D maybe TRBD1 (6 bases). V was clipped by 1 base and J by 6 bases, with 12 bases between them. This CDR3 contains 15 residues. Germline values: CDR1 SGHAT, CDR2 FQDESV (reference sequence). The CDR3 DNA reads as TGTGCCAGCAGCTTAGTCACAGGGCTAGCCGGGGAGCTGTTTTTT. Protein: CASSLVTGLAGELFF. Using reference TRBV11-1 and TRBJ2-2 for the parts outside the CDR3, the full variable domain is EAEVAQSPRYKITEKSQAVAFWCDPISGHATLYWYRQILGQGPELLVQFQDESVVDDSQLPKDRFSAERLKGVDSTLKIQPAELGDSAMYLCASSLVTGLAGELFFGEGSRLTVL.

In regard to this clonotype: This may arise from a read error, as a much more abundant clone is one base away. V is TRBV6-8 and J is TRBJ1-6; possible D gene TRBD1, 5 bases. Germline V gene lookup returns CDR1 MNHGY and CDR2 SAAAGT. The CDR3 covers 15 residues. The CDR3 DNA sequence: TGTACCAGCAGTTACAGTTACGGGACGGATTCACCCCTCCACTTT. It yields the protein CTSSYSYGTDSPLHF.

J is TRBJ2-5 and V is TRBV10-3; 7 bases agree with TRBD2. The CDR3 is 15 amino acids. V shed 6 bases, J shed 4 bases, and the junction held 11 bases outside the gene matches. Germline CDR1 reads ENHRY; CDR2 reads SYGVKD. The CDR3 bases are TGTGCCATCAGCATCGCACTAGCGACGGGAGAGACCCAGTACTTC. Translating it yields CAISIALATGETQYF.

This clonotype was picked up many times. The chain has TRBV25-1 and TRBJ1-4; D ambiguous. V was trimmed by 4 bases and J by 5 bases, leaving 8 bases between them. Germline V gene sequence: CDR1 MGHDK, CDR2 SYGVNS. CDR3 size: 13 residues. The CDR3 sequence is CASSAPGNEKLFF. CDR3 in DNA: TGTGCCAGCAGTGCCCCCGGGAATGAAAAACTGTTTTTT. The whole variable domain, remainder taken from reference TRBV25-1 and TRBJ1-4, is EADIYQTPRYLVIGTGKKITLECSQTMGHDKMYWYQQDPGMELHLIHYSYGVNSTEKGDLSSESTVSRIRTEHFPLTLESARPSHTSQYLCASSAPGNEKLFFGSGTQLSVL.

This clonotype was recorded many times. Here the CDR3 reads CASSFSGLQAFF. CDR3 nucleotide sequence: TGTGCCAGCAGCTTTTCCGGCCTCCAGGCTTTCTTT. This sequence joins TRBV7-2 and TRBJ1-1; D call uncertain. This CDR3 comprises 12 residues. Germline CDR1 reads SGHTA; CDR2 reads FQGNSA. The germline V and J ends were trimmed by 3 bases and 11 bases, with 13 bases remaining between them.

This clonotype has at least ten counts. The chain combines TRBV7-8 with TRBJ1-4, with D maybe TRBD1 (5 bases). The germline V and J ends were trimmed by 5 bases and 5 bases, with 18 bases remaining between them. The germline V gene encodes CDR1 SGHVS and CDR2 FQNEAQ. CDR3 length: 16 amino acids. CDR3 in amino acids: CASSGVGRDGNEKLFF. CDR3 nucleotide sequence: TGTGCCAGCAGCGGCGTTGGGCGGGACGGGAATGAAAAACTGTTTTTT.

The genes are TRBV2 and TRBJ1-5; the D is unclear. Germline V gives CDR1 SNHLY, CDR2 FYNNEI. Trimming took 8 bases from V and 8 from J, leaving 13 bases between them. CDR3 length: 12 amino acids. The CDR3, as DNA: TGTGCCAGCGGCCCCCGTACGAAGCCCCAGCATTTT. Translating gives CASGPRTKPQHF.

This clonotype was counted between two and nine times. The chain is built from TRBV18 and TRBJ2-7; possible D gene TRBD2, 6 bases. V was trimmed by 5 bases and J by 3 bases, leaving 20 bases between them. The germline V gene has CDR1 KGHSH and CDR2 LQKENI. This CDR3 spans 16 amino acids. This CDR3 is CASSSPTKGGSYEQYF. The CDR3 region has the DNA TGTGCCAGCTCATCCCCGACCAAGGGAGGAAGCTACGAGCAGTACTTC. Filled out from reference TRBV18 and TRBJ2-7, the complete variable domain reads NAGVMQNPRHLVRRRGQEARLRCSPMKGHSHVYWYRQLPEEGLKFMVYLQKENIIDESGMPKERFSAEFPKEGPSILRIQQVVRGDSAAYFCASSSPTKGGSYEQYFGPGTRLTVT.

This clonotype was seen a few times. This chain links TRBV27 with TRBJ1-2; 8 positions agree with TRBD1. Germline-derived CDR1 and CDR2 are MNHEY and SMNVEV (reference sequence). V shed 8 bases, J shed 5 bases, and the junction held 13 bases outside the gene matches. The CDR3 covers 15 residues. Written as DNA, the CDR3 is TGTGCCAGCTCTAACACAGGGGGGTTAGGATATGGCTACACCTTC. Amino acid sequence: CASSNTGGLGYGYTF.

This clonotype has at least ten counts. The chain joins TRBV6-1 to TRBJ1-1, with D unresolved. Germline V gene sequence: CDR1 MNHNS, CDR2 SASEGT. Trimming shortened V by 4 bases and J by 1 base, and 10 bases separated the two germline ends. There are 14 residues in the CDR3. In DNA, the CDR3 is TGTGCCAGCAGTGGGCCACAGAGGAACACTGAAGCTTTCTTT. This sequence encodes CASSGPQRNTEAFF.

This clonotype was seen ten or more times. V gene TRBV11-1 combines with J gene TRBJ2-1; D possibly matches TRBD1 or TRBD2 (5 bases each). CDR3 length: 18 amino acids. V was shortened by 1 base and J by 4 bases, with 20 bases between the two germline ends. Germline-derived CDR1 and CDR2 are SGHAT and FQDESV (reference sequence). CDR3 bases: TGTGCCAGCAGCTTAGATGGGGGAAGACTGGCACTTTACAATGAGCAGTTCTTC. It codes for CASSLDGGRLALYNEQFF.

This clonotype was counted ten times or more. The rearrangement links TRBV5-5 to TRBJ2-3; 7 bases fit TRBD1. CDR3 length: 15 amino acids. CDR1 and CDR2 (germline): SGHKS, YYEKEE (reference sequence). V lost 1 base, J lost 3 bases, and 5 bases stayed unmatched. The CDR3, as DNA: TGTGCCAGCAGCTTGCAGGGGGTGAGGACAGATACGCAGTATTTT. Residues: CASSLQGVRTDTQYF.

Regarding this clonotype: Since a much larger clone is just one base distant, this may be a read error. The rearrangement links TRBV7-6 to TRBJ2-5, with 8 nucleotides matching TRBD2. Germline V gene data show CDR1 as SGHVS and CDR2 as FNYEAQ. With 7 bases clipped from V and 9 bases from J, the junction kept 19 bases outside the gene matches. The CDR3 has 16 amino acids. CDR3 in amino acids: CASTPVDPGGRESQYF. The DNA of the CDR3 is TGTGCCAGCACTCCGGTCGATCCGGGGGGGCGTGAGTCCCAGTACTTC. The variable domain in full, completed from reference TRBV7-6 and TRBJ2-5, reads GAGVSQSPRYKVTKRGQDVALRCDPISGHVSLYWYRQALGQGPEFLTYFNYEAQQDKSGLPNDRFSAERPEGSISTLTIQRTEQRDSAMYRCASTPVDPGGRESQYFGPGTRLLVL.

This clonotype has at least ten counts. V gene TRBV27 combines with J gene TRBJ2-2, with a weak D call TRBD2 (5 bases). Between the trimmed V and J ends, which lost 6 bases and 6 bases, there was a span of 11 bases. Germline V lookup: CDR1 MNHEY, CDR2 SMNVEV (reference sequence). The CDR3 is 13 amino acids. The CDR3 DNA reads TGTGCCAGCAGATCCCATAGCGCCGGGGAGCTGTTTTTT. It encodes CASRSHSAGELFF.